The clone carrying this TCR beta chain appeared once. Its antigen is not identified. The investigators split CD4+ cells into a CD45RA+ naive subset and a CD45RA-negative memory subset. These data come from a study of shared clonotypes between healthy human individuals. It was at deep level that the assay was run. The assay was immunoSEQ multiplex PCR, and TCRdb's table has in-frame clones only and misses some. The data hold about 2.4 million clones, with about 92% observed a single time. This CDR3 comprises 13 residues. Germline V gene data show CDR1 as MDHEN and CDR2 as SYDVKM. The junction had 8 bases not matched to a gene; V was cut back by 6 bases and J by 8 bases. General observations from the study: Against clonotypes common to all four donors, non-shared ones had lower generation probabilities.

The source is a man aged 18 to 35 in good health. The source material was naive CD4+ T cells sorted from blood. Subset meaning: CD45RA+ positively selected. The chain joins TRBV28 to TRBJ1-2, with 8 bases matching TRBD1. In nucleotides, the CDR3 is TGTGCCAGCAGCCTTACAGGGGGTTCAGGCTACACCTTC. Protein: CASSLTGGSGYTF.